This T cell receptor (beta chain) derives from a study of early T cells in non-severe SARS-CoV-2 infection. About the research overall: It was bulk RNA from unsorted whole blood that was sequenced, and the chains were unpaired. Study-level points and caveats: CD4 and private specificities were missed by VDJdb matching, which favored anti-spike CD8 responses.

In its sample, this clonotype was seen many times. Its antigen is as yet unknown. MiXCR, run by TCRdb on the 5' RACE reads, gives a single entry per CDR3 protein. The sample has some 77,000 distinct CDR3 sequences; approximately 16% are singletons. The CDR3 runs 16 residues. Germline V lookup: CDR1 SGHRS, CDR2 YFSETQ. V lost 0 bases and J lost 5, with 17 bases in between. The specimen was whole blood. This chain connects TRBV5-1 to TRBJ1-1; D unclear. This clonotype originated in an adult who was a healthcare worker with PCR-confirmed SARS-CoV-2 infection or an uninfected control (not recorded which). CDR3 coding DNA: TGCGCCAGCAGCTTGGAGGTCCGCCTTATGGGAACTGAAGCTTTCTTT. This sequence encodes CASSLEVRLMGTEAFF.